Listed below are T cell receptor beta chains from one sample, sequenced in a study of early T cells in non-severe SARS-CoV-2 infection. TCRdb itself ran the 5' RACE reads through MiXCR, one entry per CDR3 protein. This sample has some 96,000 distinct CDR3 sequences, with roughly 11% found just once. This specimen was whole blood, taken at baseline. The source is an adult who was a healthcare worker with PCR-confirmed SARS-CoV-2 infection or an uninfected control (not recorded which). The CDR3 runs from the conserved cysteine through the conserved F or W. D genes are given only for firm matches. Clone sizes are given selectively: once, few, many, or a class where the clone is expanded.

D: NA
J: TRBJ2-3
size: NA
V: TRBV24-1
CDR3: CATGVGGFDTQYF
DNA: TGTGCCACCGGGGTCGGAGGGTTTGATACGCAGTATTTT

D: TRBD2
J: TRBJ2-3
size: many
V: TRBV7-2
CDR3: CASSSDGSGGSSTDTQYF
DNA: TGTGCCAGCAGCTCAGATGGTAGCGGGGGTTCTAGCACAGATACGCAGTATTTT

D: NA
J: TRBJ2-7
size: few
V: TRBV24-1
CDR3: CATSDSRQTYEQYF
DNA: TGTGCCACCAGTGATTCCCGACAGACCTACGAGCAGTACTTC

D: NA
J: TRBJ1-2
size: NA
V: TRBV19
CDR3: CASIDPGNYGYTF
DNA: TGTGCCAGTATTGACCCTGGAAACTATGGCTACACCTTC

D: TRBD2
J: TRBJ2-1
size: few
V: TRBV2
CDR3: CASSQRGYNEQFF
DNA: TGTGCCAGCAGCCAGCGGGGGTACAATGAGCAGTTCTTC

D: NA
J: TRBJ2-4
size: many
V: TRBV5-1
CDR3: CASSLPGAGNIQYF
DNA: TGCGCCAGCAGCTTGCCGGGGGCGGGAAACATTCAGTACTTC

D: NA
J: TRBJ2-1
size: NA
V: TRBV7-2
CDR3: CASSFQSPSPTALDNEQFF
DNA: TGTGCCAGCAGCTTCCAGAGCCCATCACCCACGGCGCTAGACAATGAGCAGTTCTTC

D: NA
J: TRBJ2-7
size: many
V: TRBV19
CDR3: CASSIDRYEQYF
DNA: TGTGCCAGTAGTATCGACAGATACGAGCAGTACTTC

D: NA
J: TRBJ2-7
size: many
V: TRBV4-1
CDR3: CASSWDFNYEQYF
DNA: TGCGCCAGCAGTTGGGACTTCAACTACGAGCAGTACTTC

D: NA
J: TRBJ1-1
size: NA
V: TRBV5-5
CDR3: CASSSGFRFHEAFF
DNA: TGTGCCAGCAGCTCCGGATTTAGATTTCATGAAGCTTTCTTT

D: NA
J: TRBJ1-1
size: NA
V: TRBV5-1
CDR3: CASSPATNTEAFF
DNA: TGCGCCAGCAGCCCAGCAACGAACACTGAAGCTTTCTTT

D: NA
J: TRBJ2-7
size: NA
V: TRBV5-1
CDR3: CASSLVSGVDEQYF
DNA: TGCGCCAGCAGCTTGGTTTCAGGAGTCGACGAGCAGTACTTC

D: NA
J: TRBJ1-3
size: many
V: TRBV9
CDR3: CASSPIGGNGNTIYF
DNA: TGTGCCAGCAGCCCGATCGGAGGTAATGGAAACACCATATATTTT

D: NA
J: TRBJ2-6
size: many
V: TRBV6-5
CDR3: CASSTGIALRGANVLTF
DNA: TGTGCCAGCAGTACCGGGATCGCGTTACGTGGGGCCAACGTCCTGACTTTC

D: NA
J: TRBJ2-5
size: NA
V: TRBV7-2
CDR3: CASSQNQETQYF
DNA: TGTGCCAGCAGCCAAAACCAAGAGACCCAGTACTTC

D: NA
J: TRBJ2-3
size: NA
V: TRBV7-2
CDR3: CASSHDTDTQYF
DNA: TGTGCCAGCAGCCATGACACAGATACGCAGTATTTT

D: TRBD1
J: TRBJ1-5
size: many
V: TRBV6-2/TRBV6-3
CDR3: CASRRRDSLNQPQHF
DNA: TGTGCCAGCCGGCGGCGGGACAGCCTAAATCAGCCCCAGCATTTT

D: NA
J: TRBJ2-7
size: NA
V: TRBV6-2/TRBV6-3
CDR3: CASSSESQPGRYEQYF
DNA: TGTGCCAGCAGTTCCGAGAGTCAACCTGGCCGGTACGAGCAGTACTTC